Listed below are T cell receptor beta chains from one sample, sequenced in a study of T cell changes during pregnancy in multiple sclerosis. Repertoires were generated with immunoSEQ multiplex PCR, while TCRdb's copy carries only in-frame clones and drops some. The repertoire includes approximately 44,000 clones, around 92% of them detected once, and 0.5% sits in the top ten. Sequencing used CD4+ T cells from peripheral blood mononuclear cells, obtained in the second trimester of pregnancy. These receptors were taken from a female donor in good health, enrolled as a control in a pregnancy study. Each CDR3 is given with its conserved first and last residue. Fields, in order: D gene, V gene, J gene, clone size, CDR3 protein, CDR3 DNA. The D gene is left open where the match is weak. Size tells how often a clone was seen (once, few, many) or the class of an expanded clone, and some rows leave it out.

D gene: .; V gene: TRBV2; J gene: TRBJ2-1; clone size: .; CDR3 protein: CASMITGPYNEQFF; CDR3 DNA: TGTGCCAGCATGATAACAGGGCCCTACAATGAGCAGTTCTTC
D gene: TRBD1; V gene: TRBV27; J gene: TRBJ1-5; clone size: .; CDR3 protein: CASSLWGQGRNQPQHF; CDR3 DNA: TGTGCCAGCAGTTTATGGGGACAGGGTAGAAATCAGCCCCAGCATTTT
D gene: .; V gene: TRBV2; J gene: TRBJ2-1; clone size: .; CDR3 protein: CASSEGSRSRVAYNEQFF; CDR3 DNA: TGTGCCAGCAGTGAAGGTTCGAGGAGTAGAGTCGCCTACAATGAGCAGTTCTTC
D gene: TRBD1; V gene: TRBV11-1; J gene: TRBJ1-2; clone size: .; CDR3 protein: CASSLRQGDYGYTF; CDR3 DNA: TGTGCCAGCAGCTTAAGACAGGGGGACTATGGCTACACCTTC
D gene: TRBD1; V gene: TRBV6-5; J gene: TRBJ2-7; clone size: .; CDR3 protein: CASSPLLTGRNEQYF; CDR3 DNA: TGTGCCAGCAGTCCCCTTTTGACAGGGAGAAACGAGCAGTACTTC
D gene: TRBD1; V gene: TRBV5-1; J gene: TRBJ1-6; clone size: once; CDR3 protein: CASSLGQGPRSPLHF; CDR3 DNA: TGCGCCAGCAGCCTAGGACAGGGGCCGCGTTCACCCCTCCACTTT
D gene: .; V gene: TRBV7-2; J gene: TRBJ2-7; clone size: .; CDR3 protein: CASGRRRDSDEQYF; CDR3 DNA: TGTGCCAGCGGAAGAAGGCGGGATTCCGACGAGCAGTACTTC
D gene: TRBD2; V gene: TRBV4-3; J gene: TRBJ2-3; clone size: .; CDR3 protein: CASSQVPGTSDTDTQYF; CDR3 DNA: TGCGCCAGCAGCCAAGTTCCCGGGACTAGCGACACAGATACGCAGTATTTT
D gene: TRBD2; V gene: TRBV28; J gene: TRBJ2-7; clone size: .; CDR3 protein: CASSLSTSALNYEQYF; CDR3 DNA: TGTGCCAGCAGTTTATCTACTAGCGCCTTAAACTACGAGCAGTACTTC
D gene: TRBD1; V gene: TRBV29-1; J gene: TRBJ1-1; clone size: .; CDR3 protein: CSVVSRQGASQMNTEAFF; CDR3 DNA: TGCAGCGTGGTTTCCAGGCAGGGGGCTTCCCAGATGAACACTGAAGCTTTCTTT
D gene: TRBD2; V gene: TRBV7-2; J gene: TRBJ2-3; clone size: .; CDR3 protein: CASSLGQLAGGADTQYF; CDR3 DNA: TGTGCCAGCAGCTTAGGCCAACTAGCGGGAGGAGCAGATACGCAGTATTTT
D gene: TRBD1; V gene: TRBV19; J gene: TRBJ2-1; clone size: .; CDR3 protein: CASSRQGVSEQFF; CDR3 DNA: TGTGCCAGTAGTAGACAGGGGGTCAGTGAGCAGTTCTTC
D gene: TRBD1; V gene: TRBV2; J gene: TRBJ1-2; clone size: once; CDR3 protein: CASRETGVRGYTF; CDR3 DNA: TGTGCCAGCAGAGAGACAGGGGTGCGTGGCTACACCTTC
D gene: .; V gene: TRBV7-9; J gene: TRBJ1-4; clone size: .; CDR3 protein: CASSFGGLIEKLFF; CDR3 DNA: TGTGCCAGCAGCTTTGGAGGTCTCATCGAAAAACTGTTTTTT
D gene: TRBD2; V gene: TRBV15; J gene: TRBJ2-1; clone size: .; CDR3 protein: CATSRGVGSGGEQFF; CDR3 DNA: TGTGCCACCAGCAGAGGGGTAGGAAGCGGGGGTGAGCAGTTCTTC
D gene: TRBD1; V gene: TRBV6-4; J gene: TRBJ2-3; clone size: .; CDR3 protein: CASSASGTATDTQYF; CDR3 DNA: TGTGCCAGCAGCGCGTCCGGGACAGCGACAGATACGCAGTATTTT
D gene: TRBD1; V gene: TRBV6-6; J gene: TRBJ1-5; clone size: .; CDR3 protein: CASRPTGGLQPQHF; CDR3 DNA: TGTGCCAGCAGGCCTACAGGGGGACTACAGCCCCAGCATTTT
D gene: .; V gene: TRBV19; J gene: TRBJ2-7; clone size: .; CDR3 protein: CASSIGSHYEQYF; CDR3 DNA: TGTGCCAGTAGTATAGGGAGTCACTACGAGCAGTACTTC
D gene: .; V gene: TRBV5-1; J gene: TRBJ2-3; clone size: .; CDR3 protein: CASSLAGRGSDTQYF; CDR3 DNA: TGCGCCAGCAGCTTGGCCGGCCGAGGGTCGGATACGCAGTATTTT
D gene: TRBD2; V gene: TRBV18; J gene: TRBJ2-5; clone size: .; CDR3 protein: CASRTSGGGETQYF; CDR3 DNA: TGTGCCAGCCGGACTAGCGGGGGCGGGGAGACCCAGTACTTC
D gene: .; V gene: TRBV19; J gene: TRBJ2-7; clone size: .; CDR3 protein: CASSNTGWYEQYF; CDR3 DNA: TGTGCCAGTAGTAATACAGGGTGGTACGAGCAGTACTTC
D gene: TRBD1; V gene: TRBV5-8; J gene: TRBJ2-7; clone size: .; CDR3 protein: CASSWDRGGLEQYF; CDR3 DNA: TGTGCCAGCAGTTGGGACAGGGGAGGCCTCGAGCAGTACTTC